This T cell receptor beta chain was documented in a study of Graves' ophthalmopathy and Graves' hyperthyroidism. Study-level information: Investigators collected peripheral blood at initial diagnosis, before any treatment was given. Whole-study findings and limits: Discriminating ophthalmopathy from stable hyperthyroidism, a 13-signature model attained a sensitivity of 87.88% and a specificity of about 81%. Also, most clonotypes expanded in the thyroid above 0.001 frequency appeared in blood.

Amplifying from RNA transcripts, the study obtained TCR beta CDR3 regions. Second-round multiplex PCR followed a first-round RT-PCR using HTBI primers. Each CDR3 protein is one row after TCRdb ran MiXCR on the multiplex PCR reads. The table has 400,000 to 450,000 distinct CDR3 sequences, around 21% seen once. Many counts were recorded for this clonotype. Its antigen is not known. Germline V gives CDR1 SGHDT, CDR2 YYEEEE. This CDR3 spans 13 amino acids. V was trimmed by 4 bases and J by 4 bases, leaving 12 bases between them. Enrolled hyperthyroidism patients had a new diagnosis, a duration under 2 months, and an age of 18 to 65.

The sample consisted of peripheral blood. This clonotype was sampled from a woman aged 18 to 35 with stable Graves' hyperthyroidism. The V and J genes are TRBV5-6 and TRBJ2-7; maybe TRBD1 (5 bases). CDR3 region: CASSDSPGYEQYF. The CDR3 DNA is TGTGCCAGCAGCGATAGTCCAGGGTACGAGCAGTACTTC.